Sequencing of this T cell receptor beta chain was carried out in a study of graft-versus-host responses after intestinal transplantation. Background on the study: Grafts that recipients had were multivisceral, liver-intestinal, or isolated intestinal transplants.

General observations from the study: Recipient-marrow GvH clones were detected, some having first appeared in ileum or blood.

Concerning this clone: What it recognizes is unknown.

Trimming shortened V by 0 bases and J by 8 bases, and 15 bases separated the two germline ends. The CDR3 sequence is 15 residues long. Germline CDR1 and CDR2: LGHNA and YSLEER. The repertoire was sequenced with immunoSEQ multiplex PCR; TCRdb's copy has only in-frame clones and lacks some. In the table there are some 39,000 clones, about 95% of which are singletons. This rearrangement joins TRBV4-3 to TRBJ2-3, with D perhaps given as TRBD1 or TRBD2 (6 bases each). This TCR was recovered from a human donor who was the organ donor for an intestinal transplant. Sequencing was performed on unstimulated CD8+ T cells sorted from spleen or lymph node cells, taken before transplant. The CDR3 reads CASSQELGGAGTQYF. The DNA of the CDR3 is TGCGCCAGCAGCCAAGAGCTGGGGGGCGCGGGTACGCAGTATTTT.